This TCR beta chain comes out of a study of blood T cell repertoires in COVID-19. The overall study: The origin of the acute and convalescent COVID-19 samples was the United States, Italy and Spain.

This CDR3 is built from 17 residues. The ends lost 0 bases at V and 4 bases at J; junction bases unmatched: 9. CDR1 and CDR2 (germline): PRHDT, FYEKMQ (reference sequence). Method: immunoSEQ multiplex PCR; TCRdb's copy keeps in-frame clones and lacks some. The sample contains around 250,000 clones, about 87% of which appear only once. This clonotype was obtained from a human donor in a cohort sampled during active COVID-19. The specimen sequenced was peripheral blood. The chain is built from TRBV13 and TRBJ2-5; 9 positions agree with TRBD1. The CDR3 nucleotides are TGTGCCAGCAGCTTAGGCCTACAGGGGGCGACGCGAGAGACCCAGTACTTC. Protein sequence: CASSLGLQGATRETQYF.